The rows below give T cell receptor beta chains drawn from one sample of a study of brain metastases from non-small cell lung cancer. The assay was immunoSEQ multiplex PCR, and TCRdb's table has in-frame clones only and misses some. This sample yields under 550 clones, of which 65% to 90% are seen a single time; roughly 15% belongs to the top ten. Specimen: tumor-adjacent normal tissue. Source of these receptors: a donor aged 40 or older with non-small cell lung cancer. Both conserved end residues are part of each CDR3. Fields, in order: clone size, J gene, V gene, D gene, CDR3 DNA, CDR3 protein. The D gene is left open where the match is weak. Rows give clone size only sometimes, using once, few, many, or a class for an expanded clone.

clone_size: -
j_call: TRBJ2-2
v_call: TRBV29-1
d_call: TRBD1
cdr3_nt: TGCAGCGCAGAGACAGGGGCAAACACTGGGGAGCTGTTTTTT
cdr3_aa: CSAETGANTGELFF

clone_size: -
j_call: TRBJ2-1
v_call: TRBV18
d_call: TRBD2
cdr3_nt: TGTGCCAGCTCACCACCTTCGCGGGGGAACTACAATGAGCAGTTCTTC
cdr3_aa: CASSPPSRGNYNEQFF

clone_size: -
j_call: TRBJ1-2
v_call: TRBV29-1
d_call: TRBD1
cdr3_nt: TGCAGCGTGGACAGACAGGGGTCATACGGCTACACCTTC
cdr3_aa: CSVDRQGSYGYTF

clone_size: once
j_call: TRBJ1-1
v_call: TRBV7-2
d_call: -
cdr3_nt: TGTGCCAGCAGCTTAAAGGGAGGTGGCACTGAAGCTTTCTTT
cdr3_aa: CASSLKGGGTEAFF

clone_size: -
j_call: TRBJ2-3
v_call: TRBV2
d_call: -
cdr3_nt: TGTGCCAGCAGCAGGGACACAGATACGCAGTATTTT
cdr3_aa: CASSRDTDTQYF

clone_size: -
j_call: TRBJ1-1
v_call: TRBV11-3
d_call: TRBD1
cdr3_nt: TGTGCCAGCAACCCAAGACAGGGAGGTGAAGCTTTCTTT
cdr3_aa: CASNPRQGGEAFF

clone_size: once
j_call: TRBJ2-7
v_call: TRBV7-8
d_call: -
cdr3_nt: TGTGCCAGCAGCTTAAACAGGGCCCACCCCACCTACGAGCAGTACTTC
cdr3_aa: CASSLNRAHPTYEQYF

clone_size: -
j_call: TRBJ1-1
v_call: TRBV7-2
d_call: -
cdr3_nt: TGTACCAGCACGGGATACACTGAAGCTTTCTTT
cdr3_aa: CTSTGYTEAFF

clone_size: -
j_call: TRBJ2-7
v_call: TRBV9
d_call: TRBD1
cdr3_nt: TGTGCCAGCAGCTCCCTACGGGGGACAGGGGACTACGAGCAGTACTTC
cdr3_aa: CASSSLRGTGDYEQYF

clone_size: once
j_call: TRBJ1-5
v_call: TRBV9
d_call: -
cdr3_nt: TGTACCAGCAGCGTCTCTTCAGGGCAGCCCCAGCATTTT
cdr3_aa: CTSSVSSGQPQHF

clone_size: -
j_call: TRBJ1-1
v_call: TRBV9
d_call: TRBD1
cdr3_nt: TGTGCCAGCAGCCCAGAGGACAGGCGATACACTGAAGCTTTCTTT
cdr3_aa: CASSPEDRRYTEAFF

clone_size: -
j_call: TRBJ2-7
v_call: TRBV9
d_call: -
cdr3_nt: TGTGCCAGCAGCGTCGGCAGGGTAAGCGAGCAGTACTTC
cdr3_aa: CASSVGRVSEQYF

clone_size: -
j_call: TRBJ2-7
v_call: TRBV5-1
d_call: -
cdr3_nt: TGCGCCAGCAGGGAGACAGTACTTTCCTACGAGCAGTACTTC
cdr3_aa: CASRETVLSYEQYF

clone_size: -
j_call: TRBJ1-1
v_call: TRBV19
d_call: -
cdr3_nt: TGTGCCAGTAGTAACTCGGGGGAGGCTTTCTTT
cdr3_aa: CASSNSGEAFF

clone_size: -
j_call: TRBJ1-5
v_call: TRBV2
d_call: -
cdr3_nt: TGTGCCAGCAGTAACCCCACGGTGGGCAATCAGCCCCAGCATTTT
cdr3_aa: CASSNPTVGNQPQHF

clone_size: -
j_call: TRBJ1-6
v_call: TRBV5-6
d_call: TRBD1
cdr3_nt: TGTGCCAGCAGCGTACCGACAGGGTTTTCACCCCTCCACTTT
cdr3_aa: CASSVPTGFSPLHF

clone_size: -
j_call: TRBJ2-1
v_call: TRBV18
d_call: -
cdr3_nt: TGTGCCAGCTCACCACCGGGGAGCTCCTACAATGAGCAGTTCTTC
cdr3_aa: CASSPPGSSYNEQFF

clone_size: -
j_call: TRBJ2-2
v_call: TRBV29-1
d_call: TRBD1
cdr3_nt: TGCAGCGCAGAGACAGGGGCAAACACCGGGGAGCTGTTTTTT
cdr3_aa: CSAETGANTGELFF

clone_size: -
j_call: TRBJ2-1
v_call: TRBV6-5
d_call: TRBD1
cdr3_nt: TGTGCCAGCAGTATAGACAGGGGCAATGAGCAGTTCTTC
cdr3_aa: CASSIDRGNEQFF

clone_size: -
j_call: TRBJ1-2
v_call: TRBV6-5
d_call: -
cdr3_nt: TGTGCCAGCAGCCAAGGGAGTAGTTACACCTTC
cdr3_aa: CASSQGSSYTF

clone_size: -
j_call: TRBJ1-6
v_call: TRBV30
d_call: TRBD1
cdr3_nt: TGTGCCTGGAGTGTGGCCAGGGGGGGACCGGATCCCTTCACACCCCTCCACTTT
cdr3_aa: CAWSVARGGPDPFTPLHF

clone_size: -
j_call: TRBJ2-7
v_call: TRBV10-2
d_call: -
cdr3_nt: TGCGCCAGCAGTGAGTACGGTACGCCAGGGGCCGAGCAGTACTTC
cdr3_aa: CASSEYGTPGAEQYF

clone_size: -
j_call: TRBJ1-2
v_call: TRBV6-6
d_call: -
cdr3_nt: TGTGCCGGGGGGACACCCCGCGGGTTTAACTATGGCTACACCTTC
cdr3_aa: CAGGTPRGFNYGYTF

clone_size: -
j_call: TRBJ2-1
v_call: TRBV6-2/TRBV6-3
d_call: TRBD2
cdr3_nt: TGTGCCAGCAGTACTACTAGCGGGGTCTACAATGAGCAGTTCTTC
cdr3_aa: CASSTTSGVYNEQFF

clone_size: once
j_call: TRBJ1-5
v_call: TRBV7-6
d_call: -
cdr3_nt: TGTGCCAGCAGCAGAACAGGGTTTCGGGATCAGCCCCAGCATTTT
cdr3_aa: CASSRTGFRDQPQHF

clone_size: -
j_call: TRBJ2-1
v_call: TRBV29-1
d_call: TRBD1
cdr3_nt: TGCAGCGCCTCTACAGGGGGCGCCTACAATGAGCAGTTCTTC
cdr3_aa: CSASTGGAYNEQFF

clone_size: -
j_call: TRBJ2-7
v_call: TRBV2
d_call: -
cdr3_nt: TGTGCCAGCAGAACCAGGGACGAGCAGTACTTC
cdr3_aa: CASRTRDEQYF

clone_size: -
j_call: TRBJ1-2
v_call: TRBV4-1
d_call: -
cdr3_nt: TGCGCCAGCAGCCAAGGAGTAACAGGCGCAGTCTATGGCTACACCTTC
cdr3_aa: CASSQGVTGAVYGYTF

clone_size: -
j_call: TRBJ2-3
v_call: TRBV6-5
d_call: TRBD1
cdr3_nt: TGTGCCAGCACTTCCGGACAGGGACCAGATACGCAGTATTTT
cdr3_aa: CASTSGQGPDTQYF

clone_size: -
j_call: TRBJ2-2
v_call: TRBV18
d_call: -
cdr3_nt: TGTGCCAGCTCACCACCGCGGGGGAACACCGGGGAGCTGTTTTTT
cdr3_aa: CASSPPRGNTGELFF

clone_size: -
j_call: TRBJ1-2
v_call: TRBV12-1
d_call: -
cdr3_nt: TGTGCCAGCAGCTTTGTGGCAGGGTACCCATCAGACTATGGCTACACCTTC
cdr3_aa: CASSFVAGYPSDYGYTF

clone_size: once
j_call: TRBJ2-5
v_call: TRBV5-4
d_call: TRBD1
cdr3_nt: TGTGCCAGCAGCCAAAAGGGACAGGGGTACGAGACCCAGTACTTC
cdr3_aa: CASSQKGQGYETQYF

clone_size: few
j_call: TRBJ1-5
v_call: TRBV9
d_call: -
cdr3_nt: TGTGCCAGCAGCGCAACAGGGATTCAGCCCCAGCATTTT
cdr3_aa: CASSATGIQPQHF

clone_size: -
j_call: TRBJ1-2
v_call: TRBV4-2
d_call: -
cdr3_nt: TGTGCCAGCAGCCAAGCTACTTCGGACACACTCTATGGCTACACCTTC
cdr3_aa: CASSQATSDTLYGYTF

clone_size: -
j_call: TRBJ1-2
v_call: TRBV14
d_call: -
cdr3_nt: TGTGCCAGCAGCGTACGGACAGAAGGGGTAATTGACTATGGCTACACCTTC
cdr3_aa: CASSVRTEGVIDYGYTF

clone_size: -
j_call: TRBJ1-2
v_call: TRBV5-5
d_call: TRBD1
cdr3_nt: TGTGCCAGCAGCGCGGACAGGGGGAATGCCTATGGCTACACCTTC
cdr3_aa: CASSADRGNAYGYTF

clone_size: -
j_call: TRBJ1-1
v_call: TRBV4-2
d_call: TRBD1
cdr3_nt: TGTGCCAGCAGCCAAGGCGAAGGGACAGGGGAGACTGAAGCTTTCTTT
cdr3_aa: CASSQGEGTGETEAFF

clone_size: once
j_call: TRBJ2-5
v_call: TRBV6-2/TRBV6-3
d_call: -
cdr3_nt: TGTGCCAGCAGTTTAACAGCCAACCAAGAGACCCAGTACTTC
cdr3_aa: CASSLTANQETQYF

clone_size: -
j_call: TRBJ1-2
v_call: TRBV6-5
d_call: TRBD1
cdr3_nt: TGTGCCAGCAGAAGGGACAGGGGTAACTATGGCTACACCTTC
cdr3_aa: CASRRDRGNYGYTF

clone_size: -
j_call: TRBJ2-1
v_call: TRBV10-3
d_call: TRBD2
cdr3_nt: TGTGCCATCAGGCCGGGACTAGCGGGGGGAAGCTCCTACAATGAGCAGTTCTTC
cdr3_aa: CAIRPGLAGGSSYNEQFF

clone_size: -
j_call: TRBJ1-2
v_call: TRBV2
d_call: -
cdr3_nt: TGTGCCAGCAGTGACAGGCAGGGGCGGCATGGCTACACCTTC
cdr3_aa: CASSDRQGRHGYTF

clone_size: few
j_call: TRBJ2-7
v_call: TRBV2
d_call: -
cdr3_nt: TGTGCCAGCAGTGTCTCCCGGCCATCTATCGAGCAGTACTTC
cdr3_aa: CASSVSRPSIEQYF

clone_size: few
j_call: TRBJ1-4
v_call: TRBV10-3
d_call: -
cdr3_nt: TGTGCCATCGCTGGGGGGGACGGAGATGAAAAACTGTTTTTT
cdr3_aa: CAIAGGDGDEKLFF

clone_size: few
j_call: TRBJ1-1
v_call: TRBV6-2/TRBV6-3
d_call: -
cdr3_nt: TGTGCCAGCAGTTACGGGAGAAACACTGAAGCTTTCTTT
cdr3_aa: CASSYGRNTEAFF

clone_size: -
j_call: TRBJ1-2
v_call: TRBV7-8
d_call: TRBD1
cdr3_nt: TGTGCCAGCAGCTTAGTCGTGATCGGGACAGCAAACTATGGCTACACCTTC
cdr3_aa: CASSLVVIGTANYGYTF

clone_size: few
j_call: TRBJ2-2
v_call: TRBV11-1
d_call: -
cdr3_nt: TGTGCCAGCATAGAGGTTGAGGGCGAGAGAGGGGAGCTGTTTTTT
cdr3_aa: CASIEVEGERGELFF

clone_size: -
j_call: TRBJ2-7
v_call: TRBV18
d_call: -
cdr3_nt: TGTGCCAGCTCACCGAGCTCCTACGAGCAGTACTTC
cdr3_aa: CASSPSSYEQYF

clone_size: -
j_call: TRBJ2-2
v_call: TRBV9
d_call: -
cdr3_nt: TGTGCCAGCAGCGACCCACACAGGGTTACAAACACCGGGGAGCTGTTTTTT
cdr3_aa: CASSDPHRVTNTGELFF

clone_size: -
j_call: TRBJ2-1
v_call: TRBV18
d_call: TRBD1
cdr3_nt: TGTGCCAGCTCACCAACGACAGGGGGCTTGGATGAGCAGTTCTTC
cdr3_aa: CASSPTTGGLDEQFF

clone_size: -
j_call: TRBJ1-4
v_call: TRBV9
d_call: -
cdr3_nt: TGTGCCAGCAGCGTAGGGCGGGGTGAGGATGAAAAACTGTTTTTT
cdr3_aa: CASSVGRGEDEKLFF

clone_size: once
j_call: TRBJ2-7
v_call: TRBV2
d_call: -
cdr3_nt: TGTGCCAGCAGGGGGGGGACAGGAGGCTCCTACGAGCAGTACTTC
cdr3_aa: CASRGGTGGSYEQYF